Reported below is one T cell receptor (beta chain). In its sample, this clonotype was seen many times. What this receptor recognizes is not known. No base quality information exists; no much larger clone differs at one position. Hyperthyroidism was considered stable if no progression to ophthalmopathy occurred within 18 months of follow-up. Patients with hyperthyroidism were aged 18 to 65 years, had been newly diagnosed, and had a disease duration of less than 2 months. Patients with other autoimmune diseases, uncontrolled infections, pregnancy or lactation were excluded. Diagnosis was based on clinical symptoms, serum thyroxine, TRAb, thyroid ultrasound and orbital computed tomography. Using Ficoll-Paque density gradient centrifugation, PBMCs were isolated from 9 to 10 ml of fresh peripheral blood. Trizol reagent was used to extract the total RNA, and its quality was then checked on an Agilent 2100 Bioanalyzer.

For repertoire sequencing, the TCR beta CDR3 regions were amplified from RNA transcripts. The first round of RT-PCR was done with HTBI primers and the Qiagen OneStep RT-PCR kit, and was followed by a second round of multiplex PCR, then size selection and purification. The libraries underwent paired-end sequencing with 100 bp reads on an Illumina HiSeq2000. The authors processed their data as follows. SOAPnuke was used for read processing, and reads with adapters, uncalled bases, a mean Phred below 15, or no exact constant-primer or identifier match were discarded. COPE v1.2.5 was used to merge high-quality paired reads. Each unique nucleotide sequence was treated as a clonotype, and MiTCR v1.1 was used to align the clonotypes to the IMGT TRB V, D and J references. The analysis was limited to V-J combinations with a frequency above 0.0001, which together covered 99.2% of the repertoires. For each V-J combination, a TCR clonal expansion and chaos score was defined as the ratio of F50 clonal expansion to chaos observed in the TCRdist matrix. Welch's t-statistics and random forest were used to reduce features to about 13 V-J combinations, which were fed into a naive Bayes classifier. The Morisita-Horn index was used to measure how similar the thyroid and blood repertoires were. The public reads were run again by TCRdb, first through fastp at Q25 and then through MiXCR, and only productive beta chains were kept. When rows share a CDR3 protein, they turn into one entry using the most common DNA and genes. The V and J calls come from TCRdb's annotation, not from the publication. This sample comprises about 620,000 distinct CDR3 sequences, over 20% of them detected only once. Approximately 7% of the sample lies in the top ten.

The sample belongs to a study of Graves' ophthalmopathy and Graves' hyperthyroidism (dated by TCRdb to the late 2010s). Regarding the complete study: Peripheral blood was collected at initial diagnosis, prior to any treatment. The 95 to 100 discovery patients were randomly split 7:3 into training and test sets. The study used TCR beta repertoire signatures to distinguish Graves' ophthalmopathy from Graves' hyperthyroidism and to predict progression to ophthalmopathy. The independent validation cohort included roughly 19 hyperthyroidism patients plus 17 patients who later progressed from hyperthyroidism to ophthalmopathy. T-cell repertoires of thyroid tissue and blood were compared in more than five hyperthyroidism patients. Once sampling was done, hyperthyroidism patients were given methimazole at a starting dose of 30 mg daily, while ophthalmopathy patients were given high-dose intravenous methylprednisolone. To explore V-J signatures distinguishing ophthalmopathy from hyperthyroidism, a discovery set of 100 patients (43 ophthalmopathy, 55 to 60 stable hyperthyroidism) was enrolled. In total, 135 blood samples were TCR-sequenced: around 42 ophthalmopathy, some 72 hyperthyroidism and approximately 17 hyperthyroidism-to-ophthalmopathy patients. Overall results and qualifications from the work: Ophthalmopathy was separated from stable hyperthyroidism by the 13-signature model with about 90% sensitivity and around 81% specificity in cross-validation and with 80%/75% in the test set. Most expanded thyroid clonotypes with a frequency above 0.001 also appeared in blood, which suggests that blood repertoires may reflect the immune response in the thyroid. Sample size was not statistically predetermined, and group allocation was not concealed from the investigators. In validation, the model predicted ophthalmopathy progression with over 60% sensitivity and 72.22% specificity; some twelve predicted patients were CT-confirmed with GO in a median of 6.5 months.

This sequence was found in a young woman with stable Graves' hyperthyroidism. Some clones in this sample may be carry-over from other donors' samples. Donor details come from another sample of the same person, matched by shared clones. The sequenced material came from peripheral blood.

The CDR3 protein sequence reads: CASSYTGSEQYF. At the DNA level, the sequence is TGTGCCAGCAGTTACACAGGGAGCGAGCAGTACTTC. The chain is encoded by TRBV6-5 joined to TRBJ2-7; D gene: possibly TRBD1, on 6 matching bases. Trimming takes 2 bases from V and 6 bases from J, and the germline ends sit 8 bases apart. Its CDR3 holds 12 amino acids, cysteine through phenylalanine. CDR3 DNA is the only sequence kept; it has 36 bases, read in frame from the first base. CDR1 and CDR2 are drawn from the germline V gene: MNHEY, SVGAGI.